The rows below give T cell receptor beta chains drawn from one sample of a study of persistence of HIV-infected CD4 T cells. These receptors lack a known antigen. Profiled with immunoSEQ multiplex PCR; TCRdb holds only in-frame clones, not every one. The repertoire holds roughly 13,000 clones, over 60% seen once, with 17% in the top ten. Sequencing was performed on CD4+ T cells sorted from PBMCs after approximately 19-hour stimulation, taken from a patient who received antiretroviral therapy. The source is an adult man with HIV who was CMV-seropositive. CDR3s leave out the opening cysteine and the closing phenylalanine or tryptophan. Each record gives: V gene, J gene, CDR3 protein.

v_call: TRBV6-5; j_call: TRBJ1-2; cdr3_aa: ASSYSYGTAVLGYT
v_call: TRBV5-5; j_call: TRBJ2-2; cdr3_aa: ASSLFLATGELF
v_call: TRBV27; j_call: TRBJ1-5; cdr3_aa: ARGPKKGYSNQPQH
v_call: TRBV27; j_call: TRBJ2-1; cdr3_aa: ASSLSIAGGRNEQF
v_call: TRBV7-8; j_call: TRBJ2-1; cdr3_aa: ASSSGTTRNQQF
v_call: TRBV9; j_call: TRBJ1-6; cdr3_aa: ASSERDAENSPLH
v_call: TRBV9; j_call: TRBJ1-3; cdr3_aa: ASSPDTIGNTIY
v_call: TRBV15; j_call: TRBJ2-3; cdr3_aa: ATSSAGTGFGDTQY
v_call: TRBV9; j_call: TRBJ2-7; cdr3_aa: ASSPSFSYEQY
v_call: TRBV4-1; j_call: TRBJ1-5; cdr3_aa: ASSQEAGSNQPQH
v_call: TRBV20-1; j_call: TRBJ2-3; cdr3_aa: SASGGLAGVTDTQY
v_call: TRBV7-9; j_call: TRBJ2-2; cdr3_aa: ASRLTGGATGELF
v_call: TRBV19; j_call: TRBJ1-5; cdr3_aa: ASSMGNAGGQPQH
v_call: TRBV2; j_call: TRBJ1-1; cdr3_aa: ASSYVTEAF
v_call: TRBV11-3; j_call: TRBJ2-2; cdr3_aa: ASSHRRGDTGELF
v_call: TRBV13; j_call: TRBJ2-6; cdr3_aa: ASSLSLGVISGANVLT
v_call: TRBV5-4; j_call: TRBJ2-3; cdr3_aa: ASSPLAGTSTDTQY
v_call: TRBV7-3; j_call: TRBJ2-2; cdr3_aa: ASGTSLSNTGELF
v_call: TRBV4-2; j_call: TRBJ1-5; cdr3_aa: ASSREIGQPQH
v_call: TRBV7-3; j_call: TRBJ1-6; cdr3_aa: ASSLTLVLRDTYNSPLH
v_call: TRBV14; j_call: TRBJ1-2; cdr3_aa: ASSSNRKNEPNYGYT
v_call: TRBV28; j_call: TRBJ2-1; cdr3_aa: ASRAGLAYHEQF